The 10 T cell receptor beta chains given below trace back to one sample, sequenced in a study of breast tumors, draining lymph nodes, adjacent tissues. Samples came from axillary lymph nodes draining the breast cancer. TCRdb processed the multiplex PCR reads anew with MiXCR; each CDR3 protein has one entry. This sample has under 250,000 distinct CDR3 sequences, with 32% found just once. The sequenced sample was axillary lymph node tissue. These TCRs come from a female donor with breast cancer. Some clones in this sample may be carry-over from other donors' samples.

The J gene is TRBJ2-7, the V gene TRBV29-1, with a weak D call TRBD1 (5 bases). Trimming left V 8 bases short and J 1 base short, with 9 bases between. The CDR3 loop spans 11 amino acids. Germline CDR1 SQVTM, CDR2 ANQGSEA. CDR3 residues: CSFAGSYEQYF. CDR3 nucleotides: TGCAGCTTTGCAGGGTCCTACGAGCAGTACTTC.

This clonotype has at least ten counts. The chain recombines TRBV7-2 with TRBJ1-3; TRBD1 matches 7 bases. CDR3 length: 15 amino acids. With V trimmed by 4 bases and J by 4 bases, 7 bases remained unmatched. Germline V gene sequence: CDR1 SGHTA, CDR2 FQGNSA. The CDR3 sequence: CASSYKGAGGNTIYF. The CDR3 DNA is TGTGCCAGCAGCTACAAGGGGGCAGGCGGAAACACCATATATTTT.

This clonotype was picked up many times. The chain joins TRBV7-2 to TRBJ2-3, with 10 bases matching TRBD2. After removal of 5 bases from V and 4 bases from J, the junction contained 9 bases not matched to a gene. Germline V CDR1 and CDR2: SGHTA, FQGNSA. This CDR3 region has 16 residues. This CDR3 is CASSRPLAGGADTQYF. The CDR3 bases are TGTGCCAGCAGCCGCCCCTTAGCGGGAGGAGCAGATACGCAGTATTTT.

The V and J genes are TRBV12-3 or TRBV12-4 and TRBJ1-6, with D possibly matching TRBD1 (5 bases). The CDR3 runs to 13 residues. V was cut by 6 bases and J by 7 bases, with 10 bases left in between. In nucleotides, the CDR3 is TGTGCCAGCAGCACCAACAGGAATTCACCCCTCCACTTT. It specifies CASSTNRNSPLHF.

This clonotype occurred a few times. J is TRBJ1-3 and V is TRBV2; 9 positions agree with TRBD1. V trimming: 4 bases; J trimming: 0 bases; junction bases outside the gene matches: 4. The CDR3 is 16 residues long. The germline V gene encodes CDR1 SNHLY and CDR2 FYNNEI. CDR3 in amino acids: CASSGDRAPSGNTIYF. In DNA, the CDR3 is TGTGCCAGCAGTGGGGACAGGGCTCCCTCTGGAAACACCATATATTTT.

The chain links TRBV20-1 to TRBJ2-7; TRBD2 aligns across 7 bases. Germline CDR1 is DFQATT and CDR2 is SNEGSKA (reference sequence). There are 10 residues in the CDR3. Trimming took 1 base from V and 12 from J; bases not matched to a gene: 3. The chain's CDR3 is CSARGREAYF. Here the CDR3 DNA reads TGCAGTGCTAGAGGTCGGGAGGCGTACTTC.

This chain links TRBV10-3 with TRBJ1-3, with D uncertain. V gave up 4 bases and J gave up 5 bases, with 18 bases separating them. The CDR3 spans 16 residues. CDR1 ENHRY and CDR2 SYGVKD come from the germline V gene. The CDR3 protein is CAISGSRGSVRNTIYF. CDR3 nucleotide sequence: TGTGCCATCAGTGGCAGCCGGGGTAGCGTCCGAAACACCATATATTTT.

The chain joins TRBV7-2 to TRBJ1-6; 7 bases fit TRBD1. CDR1 and CDR2 (germline): SGHTA, FQGNSA. J gave up 5 bases and V 1 base, and 5 bases lay outside the gene matches. There are 16 residues in the CDR3. The CDR3 sequence: CASSLEARGNNSPLHF. The DNA of the CDR3 is TGTGCCAGCAGCTTAGAGGCCAGGGGGAATAATTCACCCCTCCACTTT.

This clonotype has ten or more counts. The chain couples TRBV7-9 to TRBJ2-7, with D unresolved. This CDR3 contains 14 residues. Germline V gene data show CDR1 as SEHNR and CDR2 as FQNEAQ (reference sequence). Trimming took off 3 bases at V and 2 bases at J, with 11 bases between the two ends. The CDR3 DNA follows: TGTGCCAGCAGCTTTTCCGGCGTACCCTACGAGCAGTACTTC. Residues: CASSFSGVPYEQYF.

This clonotype occurred many times. The chain links TRBV20-1 to TRBJ1-4; 8 bases align to TRBD1. Looked up from germline, CDR1 is DFQATT and CDR2 is SNEGSKA (reference sequence). V shed 0 bases and J 0 bases; nucleotides not matched to a gene: 3. The CDR3 runs to 16 residues. CDR3 in DNA: TGCAGTGCTAGAGATCCACAGGGGGCAACTAATGAAAAACTGTTTTTT. As protein: CSARDPQGATNEKLFF.